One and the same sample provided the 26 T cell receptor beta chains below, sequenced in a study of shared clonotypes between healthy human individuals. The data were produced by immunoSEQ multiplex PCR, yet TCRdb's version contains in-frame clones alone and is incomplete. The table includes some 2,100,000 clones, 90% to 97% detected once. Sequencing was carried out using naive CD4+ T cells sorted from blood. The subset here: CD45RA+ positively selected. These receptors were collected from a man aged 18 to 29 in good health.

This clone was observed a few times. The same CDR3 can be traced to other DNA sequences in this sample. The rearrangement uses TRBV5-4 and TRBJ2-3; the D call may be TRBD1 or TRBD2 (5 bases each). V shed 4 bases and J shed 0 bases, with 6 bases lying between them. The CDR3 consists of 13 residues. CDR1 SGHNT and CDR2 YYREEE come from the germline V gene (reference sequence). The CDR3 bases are TGTGCCAGCAGCCGGGACAGCACAGATACGCAGTATTTT. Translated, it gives CASSRDSTDTQYF.

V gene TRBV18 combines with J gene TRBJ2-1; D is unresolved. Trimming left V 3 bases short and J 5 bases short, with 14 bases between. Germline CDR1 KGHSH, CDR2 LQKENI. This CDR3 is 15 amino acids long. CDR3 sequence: CASSPIRQLHNEQFF. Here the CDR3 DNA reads TGTGCCAGCTCACCTATCCGCCAATTGCACAATGAGCAGTTCTTC.

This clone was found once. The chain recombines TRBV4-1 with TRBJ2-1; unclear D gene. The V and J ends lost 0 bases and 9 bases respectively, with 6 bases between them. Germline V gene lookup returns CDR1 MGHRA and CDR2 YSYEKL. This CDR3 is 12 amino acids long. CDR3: CASSQDRGEQFF. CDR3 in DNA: TGCGCCAGCAGCCAAGACCGTGGTGAGCAGTTCTTC.

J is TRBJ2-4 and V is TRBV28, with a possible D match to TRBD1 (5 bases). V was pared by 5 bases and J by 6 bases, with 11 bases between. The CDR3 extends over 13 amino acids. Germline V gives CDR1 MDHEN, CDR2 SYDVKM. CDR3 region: CASSTTAPNIQYF. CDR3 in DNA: TGTGCCAGCAGTACGACAGCCCCAAACATTCAGTACTTC.

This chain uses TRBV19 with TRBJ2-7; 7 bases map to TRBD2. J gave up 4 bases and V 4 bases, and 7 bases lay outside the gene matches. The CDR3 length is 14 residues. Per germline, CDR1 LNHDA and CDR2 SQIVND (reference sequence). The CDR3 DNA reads TGTGCCAGTAGTACAGGACTAGGCGGGTACGAGCAGTACTTC. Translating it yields CASSTGLGGYEQYF.

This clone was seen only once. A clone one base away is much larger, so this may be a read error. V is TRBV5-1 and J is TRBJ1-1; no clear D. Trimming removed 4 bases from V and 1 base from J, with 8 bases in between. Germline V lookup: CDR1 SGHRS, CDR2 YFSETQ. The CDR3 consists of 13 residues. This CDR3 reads CASSMDGNTEAFF. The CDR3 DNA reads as TGCGCCAGCAGCATGGACGGGAACACTGAAGCTTTCTTT.

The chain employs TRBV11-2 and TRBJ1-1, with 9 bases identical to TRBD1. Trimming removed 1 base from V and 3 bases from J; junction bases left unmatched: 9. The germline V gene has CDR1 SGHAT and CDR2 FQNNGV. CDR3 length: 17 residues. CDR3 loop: CASSLGVTGGKDTEAFF. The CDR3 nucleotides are TGTGCCAGCAGCTTAGGGGTTACAGGGGGCAAGGACACTGAAGCTTTCTTT.

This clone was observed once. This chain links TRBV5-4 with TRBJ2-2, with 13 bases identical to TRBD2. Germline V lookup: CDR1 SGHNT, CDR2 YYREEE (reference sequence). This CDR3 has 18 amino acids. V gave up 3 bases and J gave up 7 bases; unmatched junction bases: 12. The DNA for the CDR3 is TGTGCCAGCAGCTCCGCGACTAGCGGGGGGCCCTTTGGCGGGGAGCTGTTTTTT. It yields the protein CASSSATSGGPFGGELFF.

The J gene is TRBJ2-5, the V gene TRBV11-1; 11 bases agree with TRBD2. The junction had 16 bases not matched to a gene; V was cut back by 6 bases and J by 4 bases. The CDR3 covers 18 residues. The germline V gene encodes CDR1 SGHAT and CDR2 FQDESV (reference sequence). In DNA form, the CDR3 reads TGTGCCAGCAGTAATCTAGCGGGGGGTTTAGGTTTACGAGAGACCCAGTACTTC. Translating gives CASSNLAGGLGLRETQYF.

The CDR3 nucleotides are TGTGCCAGCAGCAGCCTCCTAGCGGGAGGACCTTACGAGCAGTACTTC. Protein: CASSSLLAGGPYEQYF. The rearrangement uses TRBV11-2 and TRBJ2-7; 11 bases are a match to TRBD2. Trimming removed 5 bases from V and 4 bases from J; junction bases left unmatched: 10. Germline V lookup: CDR1 SGHAT, CDR2 FQNNGV. The CDR3 runs 16 residues.

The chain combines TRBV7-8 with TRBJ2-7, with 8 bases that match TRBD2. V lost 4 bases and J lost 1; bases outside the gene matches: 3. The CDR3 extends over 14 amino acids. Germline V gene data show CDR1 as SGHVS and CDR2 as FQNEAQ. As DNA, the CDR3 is TGTGCCAGCAGCTCCCAGCGGGGGTCCTACGAGCAGTACTTC. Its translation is CASSSQRGSYEQYF.

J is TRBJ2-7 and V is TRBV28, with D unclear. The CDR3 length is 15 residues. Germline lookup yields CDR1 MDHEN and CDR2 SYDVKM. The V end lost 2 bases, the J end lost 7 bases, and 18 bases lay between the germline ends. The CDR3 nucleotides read TGTGCCAGCAGTTTAGTCCCGTCACCACTACAGGAGCAGTACTTC. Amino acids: CASSLVPSPLQEQYF.

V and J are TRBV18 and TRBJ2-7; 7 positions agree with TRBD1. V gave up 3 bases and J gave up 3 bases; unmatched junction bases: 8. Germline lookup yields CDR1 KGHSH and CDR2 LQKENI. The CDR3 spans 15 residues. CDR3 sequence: CASSPPGTVYYEQYF. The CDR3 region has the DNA TGTGCCAGCTCACCCCCCGGGACAGTCTACTACGAGCAGTACTTC.

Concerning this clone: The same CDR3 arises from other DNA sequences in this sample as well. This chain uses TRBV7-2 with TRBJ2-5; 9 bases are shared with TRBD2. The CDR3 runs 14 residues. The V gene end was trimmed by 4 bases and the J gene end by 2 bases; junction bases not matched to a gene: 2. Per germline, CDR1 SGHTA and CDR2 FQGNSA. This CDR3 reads CASSSLAGQETQYF. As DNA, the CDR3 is TGTGCCAGCAGCTCCCTAGCGGGACAAGAGACCCAGTACTTC.

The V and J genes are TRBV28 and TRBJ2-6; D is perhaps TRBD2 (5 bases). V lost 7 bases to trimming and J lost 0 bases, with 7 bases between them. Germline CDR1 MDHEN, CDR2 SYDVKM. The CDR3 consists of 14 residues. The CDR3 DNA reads TGTGCCAGCATGGGGAGCTCTGGGGCCAACGTCCTGACTTTC. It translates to CASMGSSGANVLTF.

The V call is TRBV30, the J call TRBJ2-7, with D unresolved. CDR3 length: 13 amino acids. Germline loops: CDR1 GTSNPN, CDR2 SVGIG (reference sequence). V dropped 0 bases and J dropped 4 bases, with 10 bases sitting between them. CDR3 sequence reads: CAWSVQVGYEQYF. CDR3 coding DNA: TGTGCCTGGAGTGTACAAGTGGGGTACGAGCAGTACTTC.

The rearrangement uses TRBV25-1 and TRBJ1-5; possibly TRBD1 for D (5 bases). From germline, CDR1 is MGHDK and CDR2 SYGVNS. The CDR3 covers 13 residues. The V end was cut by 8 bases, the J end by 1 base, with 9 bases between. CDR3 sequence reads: CASGDRSNQPQHF. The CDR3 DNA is TGTGCCAGCGGAGACAGAAGCAATCAGCCCCAGCATTTT.

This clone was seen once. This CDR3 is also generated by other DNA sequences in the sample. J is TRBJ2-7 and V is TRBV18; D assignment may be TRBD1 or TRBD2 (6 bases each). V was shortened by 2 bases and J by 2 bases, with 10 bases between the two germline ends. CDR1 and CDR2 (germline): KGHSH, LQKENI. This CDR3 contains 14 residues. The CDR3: CASSPVGGPYEQYF. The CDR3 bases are TGTGCCAGCTCACCAGTCGGGGGCCCCTACGAGCAGTACTTC.

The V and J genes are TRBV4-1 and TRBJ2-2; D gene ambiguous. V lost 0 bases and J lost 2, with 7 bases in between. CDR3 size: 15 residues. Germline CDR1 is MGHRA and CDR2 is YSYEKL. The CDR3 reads CASSQEHPNTGELFF. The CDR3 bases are TGCGCCAGCAGCCAAGAACACCCTAACACCGGGGAGCTGTTTTTT.

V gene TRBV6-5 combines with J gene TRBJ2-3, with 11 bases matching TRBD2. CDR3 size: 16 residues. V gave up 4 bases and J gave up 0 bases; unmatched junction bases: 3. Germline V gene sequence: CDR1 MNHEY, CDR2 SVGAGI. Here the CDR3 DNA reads TGTGCCAGCAGTTTCCGACTAGCGGGAAGCACAGATACGCAGTATTTT. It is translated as CASSFRLAGSTDTQYF.

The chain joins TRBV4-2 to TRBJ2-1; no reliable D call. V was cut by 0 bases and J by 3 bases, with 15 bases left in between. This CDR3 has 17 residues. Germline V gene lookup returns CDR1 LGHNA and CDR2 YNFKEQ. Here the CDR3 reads CASSQESGSSGYNEQFF. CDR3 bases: TGTGCCAGCAGCCAAGAGTCGGGTTCAAGTGGCTACAATGAGCAGTTCTTC.

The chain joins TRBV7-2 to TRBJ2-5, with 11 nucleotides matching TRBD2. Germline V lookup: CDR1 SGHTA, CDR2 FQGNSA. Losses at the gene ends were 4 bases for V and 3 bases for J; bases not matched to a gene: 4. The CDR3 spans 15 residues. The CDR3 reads CASSSTSGIKETQYF. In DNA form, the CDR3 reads TGTGCCAGCAGCTCGACTAGCGGGATTAAAGAGACCCAGTACTTC. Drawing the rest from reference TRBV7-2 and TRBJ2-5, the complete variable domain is GAGVSQSPSNKVTEKGKDVELRCDPISGHTALYWYRQSLGQGLEFLIYFQGNSAPDKSGLPSDRFSAERTGGSVSTLTIQRTQQEDSAVYLCASSSTSGIKETQYFGPGTRLLVL.

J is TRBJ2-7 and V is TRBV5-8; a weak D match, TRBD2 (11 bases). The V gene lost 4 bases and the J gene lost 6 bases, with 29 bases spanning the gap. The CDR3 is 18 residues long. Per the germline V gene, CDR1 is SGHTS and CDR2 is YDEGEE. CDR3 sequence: CASSLDRGPSGRTREQYF. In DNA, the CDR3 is TGTGCCAGCAGCCTAGACAGGGGGCCTAGCGGGAGGACGCGCGAGCAGTACTTC.

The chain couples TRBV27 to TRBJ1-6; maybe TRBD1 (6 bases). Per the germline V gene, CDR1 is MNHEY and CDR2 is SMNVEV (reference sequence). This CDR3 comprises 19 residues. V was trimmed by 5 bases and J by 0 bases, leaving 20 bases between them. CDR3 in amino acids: CASSRTASLVGSYNSPLHF. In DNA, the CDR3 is TGTGCCAGCAGTCGGACAGCAAGCTTGGTAGGCTCCTATAATTCACCCCTCCACTTT.

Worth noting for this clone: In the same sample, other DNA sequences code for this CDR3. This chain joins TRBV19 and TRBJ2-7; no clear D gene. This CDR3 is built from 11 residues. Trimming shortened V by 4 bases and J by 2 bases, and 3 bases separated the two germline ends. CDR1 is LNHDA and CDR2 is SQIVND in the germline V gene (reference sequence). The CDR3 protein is CASSNTYEQYF. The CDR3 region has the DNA TGTGCCAGTAGTAATACCTACGAGCAGTACTTC.

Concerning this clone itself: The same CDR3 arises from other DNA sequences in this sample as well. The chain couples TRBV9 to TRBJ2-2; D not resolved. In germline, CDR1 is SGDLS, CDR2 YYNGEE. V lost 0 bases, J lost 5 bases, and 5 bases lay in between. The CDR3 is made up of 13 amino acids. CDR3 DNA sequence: TGTGCCAGCAGCGTAGGTACGACCGGGGAGCTGTTTTTT. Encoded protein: CASSVGTTGELFF.